The 22 T cell receptor beta chains reported below all come from one sample, sequenced in a study of cytomegalovirus exposure and HLA in healthy donors. PCR used 60 Vbeta primers and 13 Jbeta primers. Method: immunoSEQ multiplex PCR; TCRdb's copy keeps in-frame clones and lacks some. The table has roughly 84,000 clones, under 80% seen once. The sample taken for sequencing was PBMCs. Receptor source: a male donor in good health and CMV-seropositive.

A note on this clone: Other DNA sequences of this sample code for an identical CDR3. This chain joins TRBV5-4 and TRBJ1-2; 10 bases fit TRBD1. The CDR3 loop spans 15 amino acids. CDR1 and CDR2 from the germline V gene are SGHNT and YYREEE (reference sequence). The junction had 7 bases not matched to a gene; V was cut back by 4 bases and J by 4 bases. The CDR3 region has the DNA TGTGCCAGCAGCCAAGACAGGGGGCGCGTCTATGGCTACACCTTC. This encodes CASSQDRGRVYGYTF.

This rearrangement joins TRBV27 to TRBJ1-1, with D possibly TRBD1 on 5 matching bases. V was cut by 1 base and J by 2 bases, with 8 bases left in between. This CDR3 has 14 amino acids. Germline CDR1 MNHEY, CDR2 SMNVEV (reference sequence). The CDR3 bases are TGTGCCAGCAGTTTATTTCAGGGAAACACTGAAGCTTTCTTT. It codes for CASSLFQGNTEAFF.

The chain joins TRBV30 to TRBJ2-7, with D perhaps TRBD2 (6 bases). The CDR3 has 13 residues. Per germline, CDR1 GTSNPN and CDR2 SVGIG (reference sequence). V lost 3 bases and J lost 6, with 15 bases in between. CDR3 sequence: CAWSIVGGSEQYF. The DNA of the CDR3 is TGTGCCTGGAGCATTGTGGGGGGAAGCGAGCAGTACTTC.

This clone was seen a few times. This chain uses TRBV6-1 with TRBJ1-4; 7 bases line up with TRBD1. The CDR3 has 15 amino acids. The germline V gene has CDR1 MNHNS and CDR2 SASEGT. The V and J ends lost 7 bases and 5 bases, in that order; junction bases with no gene match: 10. Written as DNA, the CDR3 is TGTGCCAGCAACGGCCGGGACAGCGTGAATGAAAAACTGTTTTTT. The encoded protein is CASNGRDSVNEKLFF.

The CDR3 nucleotides are TGTGCCAGCAGGGGGACACAAGAGACCCAGTACTTC. Residues: CASRGTQETQYF. The chain recombines TRBV28 with TRBJ2-5, with D possibly matching TRBD1 (6 bases). The CDR3 consists of 12 residues. The V gene lost 6 bases and the J gene lost 2 bases, with 7 bases spanning the gap. Germline-derived CDR1 and CDR2 are MDHEN and SYDVKM.

CDR3 in amino acids: CASSQSRVGNQPQHF. In DNA, the CDR3 is TGCGCCAGCAGCCAGTCTCGAGTTGGCAATCAGCCCCAGCATTTT. The V gene is TRBV4-3, the J gene TRBJ1-5; D not resolved. The germline V gene encodes CDR1 LGHNA and CDR2 YSLEER. The V end was cut by 3 bases, the J end by 2 bases, with 11 bases between. The CDR3 has 15 amino acids.

This sequence joins TRBV7-2 and TRBJ2-1; D may be TRBD1 (6 bases). The CDR3 runs 15 residues. V was clipped by 6 bases and J by 0 bases, with 12 bases between them. In germline, CDR1 is SGHTA, CDR2 FQGNSA. CDR3 in DNA: TGTGCCAGCAGGCCGACAGGCAACTCCTACAATGAGCAGTTCTTC. This encodes CASRPTGNSYNEQFF. The entire variable domain, with the rest obtained from reference TRBV7-2 and TRBJ2-1, is as follows: GAGVSQSPSNKVTEKGKDVELRCDPISGHTALYWYRQSLGQGLEFLIYFQGNSAPDKSGLPSDRFSAERTGGSVSTLTIQRTQQEDSAVYLCASRPTGNSYNEQFFGPGTRLTVL.

The chain employs TRBV4-2 and TRBJ1-1; 11 bases match TRBD1. Germline CDR1 is LGHNA and CDR2 is YNFKEQ. V trimming: 1 base; J trimming: 3 bases; junction bases outside the gene matches: 10. The CDR3 spans 18 residues. CDR3 sequence: CASSQGPGTGGRDTEAFF. The CDR3, as DNA: TGTGCCAGCAGCCAAGGTCCCGGGACAGGGGGAAGGGACACTGAAGCTTTCTTT.

This rearrangement joins TRBV11-2 to TRBJ1-6, with D possibly being TRBD1 (5 bases). The germline CDR1 and CDR2 sequences are SGHAT and FQNNGV. Trimming took 5 bases from V and 4 from J, leaving 15 bases between them. CDR3 size: 16 residues. CDR3 region: CASSEPTGSYNSPLHF. DNA of the CDR3: TGTGCCAGCAGCGAACCTACAGGCTCTTATAATTCACCCCTCCACTTT.

The rearrangement links TRBV7-9 to TRBJ2-7; 11 bases fit TRBD2. This CDR3 is 16 amino acids long. The germline V gene encodes CDR1 SEHNR and CDR2 FQNEAQ (reference sequence). Losses at the gene ends were 1 base for V and 1 base for J; bases not matched to a gene: 3. The DNA for the CDR3 is TGTGCCAGCAGCTTAGAACTAGCGGGAGCATCCTACGAGCAGTACTTC. Translation: CASSLELAGASYEQYF.

V usage is TRBV5-4 and J usage is TRBJ2-3, with D maybe TRBD2 (5 bases). Trimming stripped 10 bases from V and 0 bases from J, with 18 bases between. Germline CDR1 reads SGHNT; CDR2 reads YYREEE (reference sequence). This CDR3 contains 15 residues. The CDR3 DNA reads as TGTGCCTCGAGGGCCCTGTACTCTAGCACAGATACGCAGTATTTT. It codes for CASRALYSSTDTQYF.

The chain links TRBV19 to TRBJ2-1, with D maybe TRBD1 (5 bases). Trimming took off 4 bases at V and 0 bases at J, with 10 bases between the two ends. CDR3 length equals 15 residues. Germline lookup yields CDR1 LNHDA and CDR2 SQIVND (reference sequence). The CDR3 reads CASSKGHSSYNEQFF. The CDR3 DNA is TGTGCCAGTAGTAAAGGACATAGCTCCTACAATGAGCAGTTCTTC.

The chain joins TRBV27 to TRBJ2-2, with D maybe TRBD2 (7 bases). Trimming cost V 2 bases and J 7 bases, with 17 bases left between them. Germline CDR1 MNHEY, CDR2 SMNVEV (reference sequence). The CDR3 runs 16 residues. The CDR3 nucleotides are TGTGCCAGCAGTTTAAGGGGAGGGGGTTTGGGCGGGGAGCTGTTTTTT. Translating gives CASSLRGGGLGGELFF.

The chain employs TRBV6-6 and TRBJ2-7; no reliable D call. CDR3 length: 13 residues. The V end lost 0 bases, the J end lost 3 bases, and 6 bases lay between the germline ends. The germline V gene encodes CDR1 MNHNY and CDR2 SVGAGI (reference sequence). As DNA, the CDR3 is TGTGCCAGCAGTTACTCGACGGGCTACGAGCAGTACTTC. It is translated as CASSYSTGYEQYF.

The CDR3 DNA reads TGTGCCAGCAGCTTTACGGTGCGGGGCTACACCTTC. Protein product: CASSFTVRGYTF. J is TRBJ1-2 and V is TRBV7-9; D is unclear. Deletions cut 3 bases from V and 8 bases from J, with 10 bases between. CDR3 size: 12 residues. CDR1 and CDR2 from the germline V gene are SEHNR and FQNEAQ (reference sequence).

This chain joins TRBV10-3 and TRBJ1-1, with 8 bases matching TRBD1. This CDR3 region has 13 residues. CDR1 ENHRY and CDR2 SYGVKD come from the germline V gene. Losses at the gene ends were 2 bases for V and 9 bases for J; bases not matched to a gene: 5. The chain's CDR3 is CAISEAGGGKAFF. The CDR3 DNA reads as TGTGCCATCAGTGAGGCAGGGGGCGGAAAAGCTTTCTTT.

This chain joins TRBV29-1 and TRBJ2-5, with TRBD2 as a possible D gene (6 bases). Trimming pared 4 bases from V and 9 bases from J, leaving 18 bases between. The CDR3 runs 13 residues. The germline CDR1 and CDR2 sequences are SQVTM and ANQGSEA. The CDR3 nucleotides are TGCAGCGTTGGAGTGACGGGGGAAGGGGCCCAGTACTTC. It codes for CSVGVTGEGAQYF.

This clone has only a few counts. V and J are TRBV6-5 and TRBJ1-1; D is undetermined. V was shortened by 5 bases and J by 8 bases, with 9 bases between the two germline ends. CDR1 is MNHEY, CDR2 SVGAGI, per germline. The CDR3 is 11 residues long. The CDR3 loop reads CASSHRSEAFF. CDR3 in DNA: TGTGCCAGCAGTCACCGGTCGGAAGCTTTCTTT.

CDR3 sequence reads: CASRGTSEETQYF. CDR3 in DNA: TGTGCCAGCAGGGGGACTAGCGAAGAGACCCAGTACTTC. J is TRBJ2-5 and V is TRBV6-1; 10 bases align to TRBD2. The junction had 1 base not matched to a gene; V was cut back by 6 bases and J by 3 bases. The germline V gene has CDR1 MNHNS and CDR2 SASEGT. The CDR3 runs to 13 residues.

The chain uses TRBV30 and TRBJ1-2, with D maybe TRBD1 (6 bases). CDR3 size: 14 residues. The V gene lost 4 bases and the J gene lost 5 bases, with 17 bases spanning the gap. Germline CDR1 GTSNPN, CDR2 SVGIG (reference sequence). The CDR3 DNA reads TGTGCCTGGAATATACAGGGAAGTAATTATGGCTACACCTTC. As protein: CAWNIQGSNYGYTF.

The chain recombines TRBV28 with TRBJ1-6, with 7 bases identical to TRBD1. Trimming at V came to 6 bases and at J to 8 bases, leaving 7 bases not matched to a gene. Looked up from germline, CDR1 is MDHEN and CDR2 is SYDVKM. The CDR3 is 14 amino acids. CDR3 protein: CASRRQGLDSPLHF. The DNA for the CDR3 is TGTGCCAGCAGGCGACAGGGTTTAGATTCACCCCTCCACTTT.

The genes are TRBV7-2 and TRBJ1-1; D is unresolved. CDR1 SGHTA and CDR2 FQGNSA come from the germline V gene. This CDR3 has 13 residues. The germline V and J ends were trimmed by 8 bases and 6 bases, with 16 bases remaining between them. The CDR3, as DNA: TGTGCCAGCGCCATAATCGGTTTAGCTGAAGCTTTCTTT. It yields the protein CASAIIGLAEAFF.